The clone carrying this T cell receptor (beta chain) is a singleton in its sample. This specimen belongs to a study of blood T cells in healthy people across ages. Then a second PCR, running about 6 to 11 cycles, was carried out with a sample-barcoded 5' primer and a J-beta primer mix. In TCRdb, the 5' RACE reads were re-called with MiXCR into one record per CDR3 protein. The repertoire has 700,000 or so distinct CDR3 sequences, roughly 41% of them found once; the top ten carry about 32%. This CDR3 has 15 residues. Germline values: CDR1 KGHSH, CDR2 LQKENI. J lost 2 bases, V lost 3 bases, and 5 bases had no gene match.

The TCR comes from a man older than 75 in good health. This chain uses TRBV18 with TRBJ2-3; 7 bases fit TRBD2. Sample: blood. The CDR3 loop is CASSPRTRSTDTQYF. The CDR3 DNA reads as TGTGCCAGCTCACCCCGGACTAGGTCCACAGATACGCAGTATTTT.